This TCR beta chain was observed in a study of glioma-infiltrating T cells. V shed 2 bases and J 5 bases; nucleotides not matched to a gene: 2. CDR3 length: 15 amino acids. Per germline, CDR1 MNHEY and CDR2 SVGEGT. TCR alpha and beta CDR3 regions were amplified from RNA using iRepertoire nested multiplex PCR. Each CDR3 protein gets one entry after TCRdb re-called the multiplex PCR reads with MiXCR. The table has 150,000 to 200,000 distinct CDR3 sequences, more than 25% seen once. As concerns this clonotype: This could be a read error, since a much larger clone is one nucleotide away.

Material: glioma tissue, nonneoplastic brain tissue, or PBMCs (not recorded which). This receptor was obtained from a human donor with low-grade glioma or glioblastoma, undergoing nonglioma brain surgery, or in good health (not recorded which). The V call is TRBV6-2 or TRBV6-3, the J call TRBJ2-1, with 11 bases matching TRBD2. The CDR3 nucleotides read TGTGCCAGCAGTTACCCACTAGCGGGAGACAATGAGCAGTTCTTC. This gives the protein CASSYPLAGDNEQFF.